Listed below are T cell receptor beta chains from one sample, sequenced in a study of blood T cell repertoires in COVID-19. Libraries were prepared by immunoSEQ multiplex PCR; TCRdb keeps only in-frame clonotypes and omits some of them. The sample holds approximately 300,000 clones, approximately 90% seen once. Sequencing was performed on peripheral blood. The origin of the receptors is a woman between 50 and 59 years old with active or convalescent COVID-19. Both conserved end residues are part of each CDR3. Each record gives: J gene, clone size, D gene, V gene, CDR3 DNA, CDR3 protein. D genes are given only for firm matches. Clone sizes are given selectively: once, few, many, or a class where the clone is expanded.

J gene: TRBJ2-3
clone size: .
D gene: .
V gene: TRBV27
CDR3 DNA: TGTGCCAGCAGGGTTGGGAGGGGGACAGATACGCAGTATTTT
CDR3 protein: CASRVGRGTDTQYF

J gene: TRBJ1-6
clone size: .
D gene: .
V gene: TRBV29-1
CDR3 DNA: TGCAGCGCCGCGACAGGTCGGGATTCACCCCTCCACTTT
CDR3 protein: CSAATGRDSPLHF

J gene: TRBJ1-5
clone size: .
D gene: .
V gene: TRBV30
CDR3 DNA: TGTGCCTGGAGGGCCAAGGGGATCAATCAGCCCCAGCATTTT
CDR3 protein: CAWRAKGINQPQHF

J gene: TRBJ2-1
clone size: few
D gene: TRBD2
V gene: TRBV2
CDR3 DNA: TGTGCCAGCAGATCACTAGCGGCCGAGGTCAATGAGCAGTTCTTC
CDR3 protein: CASRSLAAEVNEQFF

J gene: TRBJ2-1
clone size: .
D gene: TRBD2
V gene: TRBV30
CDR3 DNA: TGTGCCTGGAGTAGCGGGAGGGCCTACAATGAGCAGTTCTTC
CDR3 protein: CAWSSGRAYNEQFF

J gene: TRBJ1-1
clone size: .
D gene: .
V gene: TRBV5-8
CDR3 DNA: TGTGCCAGCAGCGTCTGGGGCCAAACTGTGGCTGAAGCTTTCTTT
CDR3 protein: CASSVWGQTVAEAFF

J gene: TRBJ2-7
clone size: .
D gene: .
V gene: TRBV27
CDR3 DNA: TGTGCCAGCAGTTTCTCGGAGGAAGCCTACGAGCAGTACTTC
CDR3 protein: CASSFSEEAYEQYF

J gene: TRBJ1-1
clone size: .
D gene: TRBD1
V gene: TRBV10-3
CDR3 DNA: TGTGCCATCAGAGAAGACAGGGGAGGCACTGAAGCTTTCTTT
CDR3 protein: CAIREDRGGTEAFF

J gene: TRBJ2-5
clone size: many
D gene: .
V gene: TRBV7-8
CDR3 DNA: TGTGCCAGCAGCTATTATATGAGGCTAGCATGGGAGACCCAGTACTTC
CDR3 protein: CASSYYMRLAWETQYF

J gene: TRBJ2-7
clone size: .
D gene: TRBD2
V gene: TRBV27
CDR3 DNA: TGTGCCAGCAGCAACTCAGCGGGAGCCTCCTACGAGCAGTACTTC
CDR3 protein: CASSNSAGASYEQYF

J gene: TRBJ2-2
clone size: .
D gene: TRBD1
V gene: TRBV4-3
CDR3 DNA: TGCGCCAGCAGCCCCGGGACAGGTCACGCCACCGGGGAGCTGTTTTTT
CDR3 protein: CASSPGTGHATGELFF

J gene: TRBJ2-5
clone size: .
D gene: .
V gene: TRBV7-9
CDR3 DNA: TGTGCCAGCAGCTACAGGGAGCGGGAGACCCAGTACTTC
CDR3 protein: CASSYRERETQYF

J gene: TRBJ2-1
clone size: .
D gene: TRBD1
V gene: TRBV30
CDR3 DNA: TGTGCCTGGAGTCCCTACCTGAACAGGGGATATGAGCAGTTCTTC
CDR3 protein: CAWSPYLNRGYEQFF

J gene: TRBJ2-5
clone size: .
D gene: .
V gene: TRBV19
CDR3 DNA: TGTGCCAGTAGTACTTTGGTGAGGGACCAAGAGACCCAGTACTTC
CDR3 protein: CASSTLVRDQETQYF

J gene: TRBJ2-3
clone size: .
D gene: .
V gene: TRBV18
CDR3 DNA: TGTGCCAGCTCACCAGCAGGGATACGCACAGATACGCAGTATTTT
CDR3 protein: CASSPAGIRTDTQYF

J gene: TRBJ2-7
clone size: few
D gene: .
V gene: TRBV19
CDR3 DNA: TGTGCCAGTAGTACTCAGGTCACTAGGAGCTCCTACGAGCAGTACTTC
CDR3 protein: CASSTQVTRSSYEQYF

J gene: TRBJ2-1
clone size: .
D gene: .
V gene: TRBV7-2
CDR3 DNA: TGTGCCAGCAGCTCATGGGGGGGCAACAATGAGCAGTTCTTC
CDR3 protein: CASSSWGGNNEQFF

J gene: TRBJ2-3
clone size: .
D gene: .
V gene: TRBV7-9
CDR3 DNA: TGTGCCAGCAGCCGAACAGATCCGGAGGGTACGCAGTATTTT
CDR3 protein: CASSRTDPEGTQYF

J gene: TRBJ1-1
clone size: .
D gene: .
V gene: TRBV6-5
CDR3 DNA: TGTGCCAGCCGCCAAGGGGATGGGATCACTGAAGCTTTCTTT
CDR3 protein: CASRQGDGITEAFF

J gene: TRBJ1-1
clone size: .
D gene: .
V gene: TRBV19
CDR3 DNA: TGTGCCAGTAGTATTCGGCCGGGAGTGGACACTGAAGCTTTCTTT
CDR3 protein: CASSIRPGVDTEAFF

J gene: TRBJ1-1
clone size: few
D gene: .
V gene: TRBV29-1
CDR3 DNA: TGCAGCGGCAGGGAAGGCACTGAAGCTTTCTTT
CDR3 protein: CSGREGTEAFF

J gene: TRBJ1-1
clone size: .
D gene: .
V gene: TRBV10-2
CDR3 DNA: TGCGCCAGCAAAGTCGGGGGGACCCTGGCGAGCACTGAAGCTTTCTTT
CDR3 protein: CASKVGGTLASTEAFF

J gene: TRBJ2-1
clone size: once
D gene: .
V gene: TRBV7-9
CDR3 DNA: TGTGCCAGCCTTCCCGGGTACGGCTCCTACAATGAGCAGTTCTTC
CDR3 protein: CASLPGYGSYNEQFF

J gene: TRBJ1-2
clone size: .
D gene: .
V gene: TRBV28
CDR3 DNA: TGTGCCGGAACTCGGAGGGGGGGGCAGTACTATGGCTACACCTTC
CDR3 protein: CAGTRRGGQYYGYTF

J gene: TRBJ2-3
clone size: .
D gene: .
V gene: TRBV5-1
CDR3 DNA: TGCGCCAGCAGCCCGGTTGTGGTTGATACGCAGTATTTT
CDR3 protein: CASSPVVVDTQYF

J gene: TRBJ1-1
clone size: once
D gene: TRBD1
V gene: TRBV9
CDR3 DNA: TGTGCCAGCAGCCCCCGGGACAGCGGCAATTCGAACACTGAAGCTTTCTTT
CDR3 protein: CASSPRDSGNSNTEAFF

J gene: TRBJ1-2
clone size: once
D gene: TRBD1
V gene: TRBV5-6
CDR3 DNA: TGTGCCAGCAGCCATCCGGGACAGAACTATGGCTACACCTTC
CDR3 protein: CASSHPGQNYGYTF

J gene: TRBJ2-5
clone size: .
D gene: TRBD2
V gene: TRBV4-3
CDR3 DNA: TGCGCCAGCAGCGCCCGACTAGCGGGGTTCCAAGAGACCCAGTACTTC
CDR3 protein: CASSARLAGFQETQYF

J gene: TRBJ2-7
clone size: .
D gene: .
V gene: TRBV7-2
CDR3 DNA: TGTGCCAGCAGCTTAGTGGGGAGCTCCTACGAGCAGTACTTC
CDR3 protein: CASSLVGSSYEQYF

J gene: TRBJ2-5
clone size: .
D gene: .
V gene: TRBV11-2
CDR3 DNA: TGTGCCAGCAGCTCCCCTTCCGGGAGTACGGAGACCCAGTACTTC
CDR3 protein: CASSSPSGSTETQYF

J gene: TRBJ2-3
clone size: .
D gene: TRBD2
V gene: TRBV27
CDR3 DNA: TGTGCCAGCAGTTCATATGATAGCGGGACAGATACGCAGTATTTT
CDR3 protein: CASSSYDSGTDTQYF

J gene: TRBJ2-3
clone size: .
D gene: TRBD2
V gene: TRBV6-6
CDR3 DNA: TGTGCCAGCAGTCTACTACTAAGGACTAGCGGCACAGATACGCAGTATTTT
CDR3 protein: CASSLLLRTSGTDTQYF

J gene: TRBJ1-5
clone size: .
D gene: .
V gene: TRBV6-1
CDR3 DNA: TGTGCCAGCAGTGAATCGGGAGGTAATCAGCCCCAGCATTTT
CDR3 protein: CASSESGGNQPQHF

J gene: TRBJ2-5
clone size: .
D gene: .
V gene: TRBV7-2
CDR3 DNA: TGTGCCAGCAGCTTGAGACAGGCTTGGGAGACCCAGTACTTC
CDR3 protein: CASSLRQAWETQYF

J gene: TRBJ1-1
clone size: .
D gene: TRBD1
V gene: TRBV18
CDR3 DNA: TGTGCCAGCTCACCCCGGTTGGGACAGGAGGTCGGAGGCACTGAAGCTTTCTTT
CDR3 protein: CASSPRLGQEVGGTEAFF

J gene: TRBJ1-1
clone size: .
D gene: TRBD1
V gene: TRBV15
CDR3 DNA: TGTGCCACCAGCAGAGCTGGACAGGCCACGAACACTGAAGCTTTCTTT
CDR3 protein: CATSRAGQATNTEAFF

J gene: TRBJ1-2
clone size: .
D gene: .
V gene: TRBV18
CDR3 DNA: TGTGCCAGCTCACTACGGGAACAGCGAAGTGGCTACACCTTC
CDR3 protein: CASSLREQRSGYTF

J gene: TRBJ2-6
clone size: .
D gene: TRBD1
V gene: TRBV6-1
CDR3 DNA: TGTGCCAGCAGTGGGTCAGGGGGAGCTGGGGCCAACGTCCTGACTTTC
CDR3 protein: CASSGSGGAGANVLTF

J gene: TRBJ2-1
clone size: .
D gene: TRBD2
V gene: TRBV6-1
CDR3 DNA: TGTGCCAGCAGTGTTCGGGACTACCCAACTCGGGGAAATGAGCAGTTCTTC
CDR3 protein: CASSVRDYPTRGNEQFF

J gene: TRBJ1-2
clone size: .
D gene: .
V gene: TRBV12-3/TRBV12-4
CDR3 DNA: TGTGCCAGCAGGTCCGGGAGCAACTATGGCTACACCTTC
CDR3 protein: CASRSGSNYGYTF

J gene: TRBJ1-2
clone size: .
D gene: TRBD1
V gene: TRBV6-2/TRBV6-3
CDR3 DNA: TGTGCCAGCAGTTACCGGGACAGGGGTATCTATGGCTACACCTTC
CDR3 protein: CASSYRDRGIYGYTF

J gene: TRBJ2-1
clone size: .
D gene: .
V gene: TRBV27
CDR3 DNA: TGTGCCAGCACCCCTGGTCGACTAGTCCCATTAGGGGACAATGAGCAGTTCTTC
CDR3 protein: CASTPGRLVPLGDNEQFF

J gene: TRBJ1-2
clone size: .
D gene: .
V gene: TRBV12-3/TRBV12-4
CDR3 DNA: TGTGCCAGCAGTACCGGGACAAACTATGGCTACACCTTC
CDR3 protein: CASSTGTNYGYTF

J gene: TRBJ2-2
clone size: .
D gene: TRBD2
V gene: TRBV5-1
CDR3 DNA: TGCGCCAGCAGCTACCTAGCGGGAGAAGCCGGGGAGCTGTTTTTT
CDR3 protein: CASSYLAGEAGELFF

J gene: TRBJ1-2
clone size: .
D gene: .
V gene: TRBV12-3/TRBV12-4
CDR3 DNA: TGTGCCAGCAATTTCGGGGAGGCATATGGCTACACCTTC
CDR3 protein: CASNFGEAYGYTF

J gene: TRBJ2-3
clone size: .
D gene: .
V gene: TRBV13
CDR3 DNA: TGTGCCAGCAGCCGGGGGCCAGCGGGACACACAGATACGCAGTATTTT
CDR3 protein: CASSRGPAGHTDTQYF

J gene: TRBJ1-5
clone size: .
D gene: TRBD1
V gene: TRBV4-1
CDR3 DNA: TGCGCCAGCAGCCTTAGCCGGGACAGGGACAATCAGCCCCAGCATTTT
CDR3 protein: CASSLSRDRDNQPQHF

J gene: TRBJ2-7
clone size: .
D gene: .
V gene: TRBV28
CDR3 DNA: TGTGCCAGCAGTTTTGGCAGGTCCCACGAGCAGTACTTC
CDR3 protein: CASSFGRSHEQYF

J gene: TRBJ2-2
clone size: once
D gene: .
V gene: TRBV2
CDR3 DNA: TGTGCCAGCAGTGAATTTCAGGGTGGCACCGGGGAGCTGTTTTTT
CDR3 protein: CASSEFQGGTGELFF

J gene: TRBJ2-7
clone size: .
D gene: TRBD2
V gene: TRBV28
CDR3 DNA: TGTGCCAGCAGTCAGGAGGCTAGCGGGAGTTACGAGCAGTACTTC
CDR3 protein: CASSQEASGSYEQYF

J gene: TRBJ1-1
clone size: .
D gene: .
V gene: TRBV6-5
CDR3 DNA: TGTGCCAGCAGGCCCCACTTCGGCGGTGAAGCTTTCTTT
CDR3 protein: CASRPHFGGEAFF

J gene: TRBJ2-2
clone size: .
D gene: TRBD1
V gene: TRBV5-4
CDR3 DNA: TGTGCCAGCAGCCTTCCGGGACAGTCTAACACCGGGGAGCTGTTTTTT
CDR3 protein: CASSLPGQSNTGELFF

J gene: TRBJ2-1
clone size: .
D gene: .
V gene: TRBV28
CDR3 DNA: TGTGCCAGCAGAACAGGAATCTACAATGAGCAGTTCTTC
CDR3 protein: CASRTGIYNEQFF

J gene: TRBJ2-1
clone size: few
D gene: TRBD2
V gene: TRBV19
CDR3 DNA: TGTGCCAGTAGTATAACAGAACGCTTAGCGGGGGCGAGGAATGAGCAGTTCTTC
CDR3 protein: CASSITERLAGARNEQFF